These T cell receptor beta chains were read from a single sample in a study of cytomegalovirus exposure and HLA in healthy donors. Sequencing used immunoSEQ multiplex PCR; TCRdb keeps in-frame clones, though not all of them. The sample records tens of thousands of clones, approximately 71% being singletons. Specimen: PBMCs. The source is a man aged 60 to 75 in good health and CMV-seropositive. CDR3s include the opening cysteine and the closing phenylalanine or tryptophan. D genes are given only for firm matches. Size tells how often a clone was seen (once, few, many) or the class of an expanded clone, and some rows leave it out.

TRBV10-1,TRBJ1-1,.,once,TGCGCCAGCAGTGTGAGCCAAAACACTGAAGCTTTCTTT,CASSVSQNTEAFF
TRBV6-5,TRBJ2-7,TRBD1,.,TGTGCCAGCAGTCTTACAGGGGGGAACTACGAGCAGTACTTC,CASSLTGGNYEQYF
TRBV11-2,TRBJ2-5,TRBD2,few,TGTGCCAGCAGCCTCGGGGCCGGAGCGGGAAACGGAGAGACCCAGTACTTC,CASSLGAGAGNGETQYF
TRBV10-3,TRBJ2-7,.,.,TGTGCCACCCAGGACAGAGAGGGTTTCTACGAGCAGTACTTC,CATQDREGFYEQYF
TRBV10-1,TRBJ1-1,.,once,TGCGCCAGCAGTGAGCACGGGGGGGCTTCAAGTGAAGCTTTCTTT,CASSEHGGASSEAFF
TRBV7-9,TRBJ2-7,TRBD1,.,TGTGCCAGCAGTTTTACTAGAACAGGGGTCTACGAGCAGTACTTC,CASSFTRTGVYEQYF
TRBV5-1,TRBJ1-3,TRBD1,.,TGCGCCAGCAGCTTGGTCGGGACAGGGGGATTTGGAAACACCATATATTTT,CASSLVGTGGFGNTIYF
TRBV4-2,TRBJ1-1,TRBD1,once,TGTGCCAGCAGCCAGGACAGGTGGATGAACACTGAAGCTTTCTTT,CASSQDRWMNTEAFF
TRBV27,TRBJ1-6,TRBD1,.,TGTGCCAGCAGTTTGGGACAGGGAAAGGGGTCGCGGTCACCCCTCCACTTT,CASSLGQGKGSRSPLHF
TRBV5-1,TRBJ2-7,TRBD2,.,TGCGCCAGCAGCGAAGCGGGAGAAGCCTACGAGCAGTACTTC,CASSEAGEAYEQYF
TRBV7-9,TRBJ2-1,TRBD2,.,TGTGCCAGCAGCTTTTCGGGAGGATCTTACAATGAGCAGTTCTTC,CASSFSGGSYNEQFF
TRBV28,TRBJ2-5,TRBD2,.,TGTGCCAGCAGTCCCCTTCAGTGGACTAGCGGGCTGCAAGAGACCCAGTACTTC,CASSPLQWTSGLQETQYF
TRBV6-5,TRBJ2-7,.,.,TGTGCCAGCAGTTACGGCGACGGAGCCTCCTACGAGCAGTACTTC,CASSYGDGASYEQYF
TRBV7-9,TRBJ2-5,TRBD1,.,TGTGCCAGCAGCGTGAGAGGGACAGCTTTACAAGAGACCCAGTACTTC,CASSVRGTALQETQYF
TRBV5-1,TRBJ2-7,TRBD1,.,TGCGCCAGCAGCTTGGGACAGGGGGGCGACGAGCAGTACTTC,CASSLGQGGDEQYF
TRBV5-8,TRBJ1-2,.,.,TGTGCCAGCAGCTTGGCCGGGTTAAACTATGGCTACACCTTC,CASSLAGLNYGYTF
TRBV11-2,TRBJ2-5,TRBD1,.,TGTGCCAGCAGCACGGGACAGAAAGAGACCCAGTACTTC,CASSTGQKETQYF
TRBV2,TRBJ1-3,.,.,TGTGCCAGCAGCCCACAGCCTGGCTCTGGAAACACCATATATTTT,CASSPQPGSGNTIYF
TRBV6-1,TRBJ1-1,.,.,TGTGCCAGCAGTGAAAGCCCGGAGGGGACTGAAGCTTTCTTT,CASSESPEGTEAFF
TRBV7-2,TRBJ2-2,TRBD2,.,TGTGCCAGCAGCTTAAGGCGGGGGATGAACACCGGGGAGCTGTTTTTT,CASSLRRGMNTGELFF
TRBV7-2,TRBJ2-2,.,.,TGTGCCAGCAGCTTCGACAGGACGAACACCGGGGAGCTGTTTTTT,CASSFDRTNTGELFF
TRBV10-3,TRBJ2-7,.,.,TGTGCCATCAGCCTCCGGGACACCACCTACGAGCAGTACTTC,CAISLRDTTYEQYF
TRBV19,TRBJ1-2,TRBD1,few,TGTGCCAGTAGACCTGGACAGGGAGGGAACTATGGCTACACCTTC,CASRPGQGGNYGYTF
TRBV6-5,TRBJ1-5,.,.,TGTGCCAGCATTCCCCTTGGGGGGAATCAGCCCCAGCATTTT,CASIPLGGNQPQHF
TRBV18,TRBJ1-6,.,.,TGTGCCAGCTCACAAACAGAGAATTCACCCCTCCACTTT,CASSQTENSPLHF
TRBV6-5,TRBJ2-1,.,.,TGTGCCAGCAGCCCGGAGGTGAAGGGTGAGCAGTTCTTC,CASSPEVKGEQFF
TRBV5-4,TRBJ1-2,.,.,TGTGCCAGCAGCTCCGGGGGGGGCGGTTATGGCTACACCTTC,CASSSGGGGYGYTF
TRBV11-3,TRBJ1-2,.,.,TGTGCCAGCAGCTTAGTCGACAGGTCGGAGGGCTACACCTTC,CASSLVDRSEGYTF
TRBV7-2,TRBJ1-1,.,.,TGTGCCAGCAGCCCCGACCCGGGGGACACTGAAGCTTTCTTT,CASSPDPGDTEAFF
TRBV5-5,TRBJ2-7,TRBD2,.,TGTGCCAGCAGCTTCACTAGCGGGATTATCCACGAGCAGTACTTC,CASSFTSGIIHEQYF
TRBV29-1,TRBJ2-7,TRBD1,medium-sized,TGCAGCGTTGAAGATACAGGGGGTAGCTCGGAGCAGTACTTC,CSVEDTGGSSEQYF
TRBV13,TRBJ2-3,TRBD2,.,TGTGCCAGCAGCCTAAGGGGACTAGCGGGAACGGATACGCAGTATTTT,CASSLRGLAGTDTQYF
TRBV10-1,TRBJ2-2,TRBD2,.,TGCGCCAGCAGTGGCCCCTCCGGGGGGGGCAGGACCGGGGAGCTGTTTTTT,CASSGPSGGGRTGELFF
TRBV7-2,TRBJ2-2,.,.,TGTGCCAGCAGCTTACAATTCACCGGGGAGCTGTTTTTT,CASSLQFTGELFF
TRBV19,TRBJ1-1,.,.,TGTGCCAGTAGTATACAGGGGATCGGTGAAGCTTTCTTT,CASSIQGIGEAFF